The clone carrying this TCR beta chain was detected many times. The antigen is undetermined. TCRdb reanalysed the reads using MiXCR and keeps one entry per CDR3 protein. The data contain roughly 77,000 distinct CDR3 sequences, 4% of them seen just once; the ten biggest clones take up around 21%. The data derive from a study of T cell repertoires in cytomegalovirus infection. Overall study results and limits: HLA-C-restricted CMV-specific TCR beta clonotypes were dominant in the ex vivo response.

This CDR3 region has 13 residues. The germline CDR1 and CDR2 sequences are DFQATT and SNEGSKA (reference sequence). After removal of 1 base from V and 5 bases from J, the junction contained 5 bases not matched to a gene. V and J are TRBV20-1 and TRBJ2-7; the match to TRBD2 covers 7 bases. The clonotype comes from a human donor in good health (CMV status not recorded). Some clones in this sample may be carry-over from other donors' samples. Sample: PBMCs. The CDR3 DNA reads as TGCAGTGCTAGAGGAGCGGGAATGCACGAGCAGTACTTC. Protein: CSARGAGMHEQYF.